This T cell receptor beta chain emerged from a study of T cells after yellow fever vaccination. On the study more broadly: Where fractions had low cell numbers, libraries were prepared from them with the SMART-Seq v4 Ultra Low Input RNA kit. Study outcomes and limitations: The booster response re-showed most primary clones: 95% to 96% CD4, around 90% CD8. Though weaker, the secondary response peaked faster, on day 5 versus 15.

5'RACE template switching generated TCR cDNA, adding a universal primer site and UMIs. Each CDR3 protein is one row after TCRdb ran MiXCR on the 5' RACE reads. The sample carries hundreds of thousands of distinct CDR3 sequences, about 9.9% recorded once. Comment on this clonotype: The target antigen is unknown.

CDR3 length: 17 amino acids. V gave up 7 bases and J gave up 0 bases, with 16 bases separating them. The source was PBMCs, collected on the day of the first yellow fever vaccination. This chain uses TRBV12-3 or TRBV12-4 with TRBJ1-6, with a weak D call TRBD1 (5 bases). The sequence derives from a man between 18 and 29 years old who received the YFV17D yellow fever vaccine. CDR3 coding DNA: TGTGCCAGCACTGGATCTTGGGACTACTCCTATAATTCACCCCTCCACTTT. Translating it yields CASTGSWDYSYNSPLHF.